This T cell receptor beta chain was observed in a study of human T cells and chemical hapten exposure. Points from the study as a whole: With DPC sensitization, TCRs exceeding 1 in 1000 frequency showed no change.

Note on this clonotype: The antigen remains unidentified.

TCRdb passed the RACE reads through MiXCR, listing each CDR3 protein once. This table holds approximately 97,000 distinct CDR3 sequences, approximately 10% found once. CDR1 is LGHDT, CDR2 YNNKEL, per germline (reference sequence). Trimming took off 4 bases at V and 7 bases at J, with 13 bases between the two ends. This CDR3 spans 13 amino acids. Time point noted: healthy volunteer bleed at 2 weeks. Total RNA came from unfractionated whole blood. The chain couples TRBV3-1 to TRBJ1-2, with a weak D call TRBD1 (5 bases). The clonotype was recovered from a female donor in good health. Some clones in this sample may be carry-over from other donors' samples. Source material: whole blood. The CDR3 loop is CASSLQGSGGYTF. CDR3 DNA: TGTGCCAGCAGCCTCCAGGGCTCCGGTGGCTACACCTTC.